These 12 T cell receptor beta chains were sequenced from one sample in a study of shared clonotypes between healthy human individuals. Repertoires were generated with immunoSEQ multiplex PCR, while TCRdb's copy carries only in-frame clones and drops some. The table lists some 2,500,000 clones, roughly 93% of them singletons. The sequencing sample was made of naive CD4+ T cells from PBMCs. Subset meaning: CD45RA+ positively selected. The receptors shown here come from a man aged 18 to 29 in good health. Some clones in this sample may be carry-over from other donors' samples.

V is TRBV18 and J is TRBJ2-1; 12 nucleotides align to TRBD2. Germline CDR1 reads KGHSH; CDR2 reads LQKENI. With 3 bases clipped from V and 6 bases from J, the junction kept 6 bases outside the gene matches. This CDR3 comprises 16 residues. The CDR3 sequence: CASSPQGLAGTNEQFF. In DNA form, the CDR3 reads TGTGCCAGCTCACCTCAAGGACTAGCGGGAACCAATGAGCAGTTCTTC.

The gene calls are TRBV30 and TRBJ1-5; possible D gene TRBD1, 5 bases. The CDR3 has 15 amino acids. Germline lookup yields CDR1 GTSNPN and CDR2 SVGIG (reference sequence). V gave up 4 bases and J gave up 4 bases, with 17 bases separating them. The CDR3 loop is CAWTLGTGINQPQHF. CDR3 nucleotides: TGTGCCTGGACCCTGGGGACGGGAATAAATCAGCCCCAGCATTTT.

The gene calls are TRBV7-3 and TRBJ1-1, with a weak D call TRBD1 (6 bases). Trimming took 5 bases from V and 3 from J, leaving 10 bases between them. The CDR3 extends over 13 amino acids. Germline-derived CDR1 and CDR2 are SGHTA and FQGTGA. CDR3 region: CASSRKGDTEAFF. Written as DNA, the CDR3 is TGTGCCAGCAGCCGAAAGGGGGACACTGAAGCTTTCTTT.

The genes are TRBV7-2 and TRBJ2-5, with unresolved D. The CDR3 is made up of 14 amino acids. In germline, CDR1 is SGHTA, CDR2 FQGNSA. V was trimmed by 5 bases and J by 1 base, leaving 11 bases between them. The CDR3 DNA sequence: TGTGCCAGCAGCCTGAATACGGCCCAAGAGACCCAGTACTTC. Its translation: CASSLNTAQETQYF.

V is TRBV28 and J is TRBJ2-1, with no clear D. CDR1 and CDR2 from the germline V gene are MDHEN and SYDVKM. This CDR3 has 14 residues. Trimming took off 1 base at V and 6 bases at J, with 10 bases between the two ends. The CDR3 loop reads CASSLLATANEQFF. CDR3 DNA: TGTGCCAGCAGTTTATTAGCAACCGCCAATGAGCAGTTCTTC.

This chain's CDR3 is CASSGPWGEQYF. The CDR3 coding sequence is TGTGCCAGCAGTGGACCGTGGGGGGAGCAGTACTTC. The rearrangement joins TRBV6-6 to TRBJ2-7, with D perhaps being TRBD1 or TRBD2 (5 bases each). Looked up from germline, CDR1 is MNHNY and CDR2 is SVGAGI (reference sequence). There are 12 residues in the CDR3. V was shortened by 5 bases and J by 7 bases, with 12 bases between the two germline ends.

In its sample, this clone was seen a few times. The chain combines TRBV9 with TRBJ2-1, with D perhaps matching TRBD2 (6 bases). This CDR3 contains 12 residues. V was cut by 3 bases and J by 10 bases, with 11 bases left in between. CDR1 is SGDLS and CDR2 is YYNGEE in the germline V gene. Here the CDR3 reads CASSASEGEQFF. DNA of the CDR3: TGTGCCAGCAGCGCTAGCGAAGGAGAGCAGTTCTTC.

V gene TRBV9 combines with J gene TRBJ2-1, with 7 bases lining up with TRBD2. CDR1 and CDR2 from the germline V gene are SGDLS and YYNGEE. This CDR3 has 15 amino acids. With 0 bases clipped from V and 6 bases from J, the junction kept 6 bases outside the gene matches. CDR3 residues: CASSVVSGMSNEQFF. CDR3 bases: TGTGCCAGCAGCGTAGTGAGCGGGATGAGCAATGAGCAGTTCTTC.

This clone was seen a single time. The genes are TRBV5-1 and TRBJ1-2; D ambiguous. This CDR3 comprises 13 residues. Trimming removed 3 bases from V and 2 bases from J, with 8 bases in between. CDR1 is SGHRS, CDR2 YFSETQ, per germline. CDR3: CASSSEINYGYTF. DNA for the CDR3: TGCGCCAGCAGCTCCGAGATAAACTATGGCTACACCTTC.

CDR3 sequence reads: CASSLTSGFYEQYF. The CDR3 DNA is TGTGCCAGCAGCTTAACTAGCGGGTTCTACGAGCAGTACTTC. The genes are TRBV7-2 and TRBJ2-7; 9 nucleotides align to TRBD2. The CDR3 spans 14 residues. The V gene end was trimmed by 2 bases and the J gene end by 3 bases; junction bases not matched to a gene: 2. CDR1 SGHTA and CDR2 FQGNSA come from the germline V gene. The full variable domain, completed using reference TRBV7-2 and TRBJ2-7, is GAGVSQSPSNKVTEKGKDVELRCDPISGHTALYWYRQSLGQGLEFLIYFQGNSAPDKSGLPSDRFSAERTGGSVSTLTIQRTQQEDSAVYLCASSLTSGFYEQYFGPGTRLTVT.

This chain joins TRBV4-1 and TRBJ1-5; TRBD1 aligns across 7 bases. Germline CDR1 MGHRA, CDR2 YSYEKL. The V and J ends lost 2 bases and 3 bases, in that order; junction bases with no gene match: 7. The CDR3 is 16 residues long. In nucleotides, the CDR3 is TGCGCCAGCAGCCAAACCGGGACAGCAAACAATCAGCCCCAGCATTTT. Translated, it gives CASSQTGTANNQPQHF.

This clone was recorded once. CDR3 in amino acids: CASSIVAGATETQYF. For the CDR3, the DNA is TGTGCCAGTAGTATAGTAGCGGGAGCGACGGAGACCCAGTACTTC. V gene TRBV19 combines with J gene TRBJ2-5, with 9 bases that match TRBD2. V gave up 1 base and J gave up 5 bases; unmatched junction bases: 5. The CDR3 covers 15 residues. The V gene's germline CDR1 is LNHDA and CDR2 SQIVND (reference sequence).